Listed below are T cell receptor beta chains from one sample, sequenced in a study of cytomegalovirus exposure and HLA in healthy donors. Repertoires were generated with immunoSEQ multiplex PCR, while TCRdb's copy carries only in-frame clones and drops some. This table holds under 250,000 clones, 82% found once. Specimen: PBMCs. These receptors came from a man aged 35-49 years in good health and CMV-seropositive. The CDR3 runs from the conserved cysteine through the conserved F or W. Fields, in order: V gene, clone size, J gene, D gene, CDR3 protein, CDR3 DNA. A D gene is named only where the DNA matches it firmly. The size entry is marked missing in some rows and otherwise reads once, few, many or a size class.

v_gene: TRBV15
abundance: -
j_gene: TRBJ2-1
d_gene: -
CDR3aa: CATSRAGQTYNEQFF
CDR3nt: TGTGCCACCAGCAGGGCGGGACAGACCTACAATGAGCAGTTCTTC

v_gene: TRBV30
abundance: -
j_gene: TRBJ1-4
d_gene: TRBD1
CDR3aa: CAWSFEQGVQLGLGEKLFF
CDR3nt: TGTGCCTGGAGTTTTGAACAGGGGGTACAACTAGGTCTTGGTGAAAAACTGTTTTTT

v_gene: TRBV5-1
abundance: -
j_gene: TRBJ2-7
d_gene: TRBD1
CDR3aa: CASSPRTGGPYEQYF
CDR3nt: TGCGCCAGCAGCCCGAGGACAGGGGGCCCTTACGAGCAGTACTTC

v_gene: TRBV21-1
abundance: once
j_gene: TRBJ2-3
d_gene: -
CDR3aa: CASSEVPPTVSTDTQYF
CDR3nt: TGTGCCAGCAGCGAAGTCCCTCCGACAGTTAGCACAGATACGCAGTATTTT

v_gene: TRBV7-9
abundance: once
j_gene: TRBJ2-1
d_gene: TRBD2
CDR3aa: CATEPSSGIVNEQFF
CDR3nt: TGTGCCACCGAACCGTCTAGCGGGATAGTCAATGAGCAGTTCTTC

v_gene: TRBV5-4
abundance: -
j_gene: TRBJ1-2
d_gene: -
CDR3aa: CASSLSGDGYTF
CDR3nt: TGTGCCAGCAGCTTGAGCGGGGATGGCTACACCTTC

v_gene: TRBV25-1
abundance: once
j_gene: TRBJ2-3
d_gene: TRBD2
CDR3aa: CASSGTTSGNTDTQYF
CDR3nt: TGTGCCAGCAGTGGAACGACTAGCGGCAACACAGATACGCAGTATTTT

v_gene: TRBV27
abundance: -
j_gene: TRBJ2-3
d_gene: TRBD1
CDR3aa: CASSRRDSYTDTQYF
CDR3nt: TGTGCCAGCAGTCGTCGGGACAGTTACACAGATACGCAGTATTTT

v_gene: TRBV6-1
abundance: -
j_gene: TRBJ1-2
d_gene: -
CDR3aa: CASTFAGDGYTF
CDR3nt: TGTGCCAGCACTTTCGCGGGGGATGGCTACACCTTC

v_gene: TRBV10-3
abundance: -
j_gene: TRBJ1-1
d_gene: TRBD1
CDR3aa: CAISPDRGGTEAFF
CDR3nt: TGTGCCATCAGCCCGGACAGGGGGGGCACTGAAGCTTTCTTT

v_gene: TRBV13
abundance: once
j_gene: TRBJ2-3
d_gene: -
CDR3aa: CASSLGGQKTDTQYF
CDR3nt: TGTGCCAGCAGCTTGGGGGGACAGAAGACAGATACGCAGTATTTT

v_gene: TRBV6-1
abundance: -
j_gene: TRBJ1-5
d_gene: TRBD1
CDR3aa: CASSSTGGTQPQHF
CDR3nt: TGTGCCAGCAGCTCGACAGGGGGCACTCAGCCCCAGCATTTT

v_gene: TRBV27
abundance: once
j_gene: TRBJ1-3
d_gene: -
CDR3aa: CASPEADGNTIYF
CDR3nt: TGTGCCAGTCCTGAGGCTGATGGAAACACCATATATTTT

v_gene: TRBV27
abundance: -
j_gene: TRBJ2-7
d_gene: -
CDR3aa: CASSAGTLSSYEQYF
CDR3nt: TGTGCCAGCAGTGCCGGGACTTTGAGCTCCTACGAGCAGTACTTC

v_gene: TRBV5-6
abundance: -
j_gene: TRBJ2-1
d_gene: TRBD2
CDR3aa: CASSLEGAGAYNEQFF
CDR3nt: TGTGCCAGCAGCTTGGAAGGAGCGGGAGCTTACAATGAGCAGTTCTTC

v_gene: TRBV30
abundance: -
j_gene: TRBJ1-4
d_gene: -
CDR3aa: CASGQLATNEKLFF
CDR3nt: TGTGCCTCTGGACAGCTTGCAACTAATGAAAAACTGTTTTTT

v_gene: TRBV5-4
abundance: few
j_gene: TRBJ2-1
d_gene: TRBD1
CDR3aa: CASSLSATGDNEQFF
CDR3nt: TGTGCCAGCAGCTTGTCTGCGACAGGGGACAATGAGCAGTTCTTC

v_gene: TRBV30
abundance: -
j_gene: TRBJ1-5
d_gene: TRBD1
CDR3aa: CAWSVTGRNQPQHF
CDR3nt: TGTGCCTGGAGTGTGACAGGGCGCAATCAGCCCCAGCATTTT

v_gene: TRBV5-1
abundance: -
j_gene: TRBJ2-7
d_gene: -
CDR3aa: CASSLDRSGYEQYF
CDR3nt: TGCGCCAGCAGCTTGGACCGCAGCGGATACGAGCAGTACTTC

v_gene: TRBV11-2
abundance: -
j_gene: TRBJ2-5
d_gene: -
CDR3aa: CASSLDQETQYF
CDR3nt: TGTGCCAGCAGCTTAGATCAGGAGACCCAGTACTTC

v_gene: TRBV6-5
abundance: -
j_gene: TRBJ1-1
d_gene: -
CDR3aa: CASSSSPVMNTEAFF
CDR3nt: -

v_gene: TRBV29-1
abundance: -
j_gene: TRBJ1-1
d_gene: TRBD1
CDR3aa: CSVEIRVRGRTEAFF
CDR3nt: TGCAGCGTTGAAATCAGGGTCAGGGGGCGGACTGAAGCTTTCTTT

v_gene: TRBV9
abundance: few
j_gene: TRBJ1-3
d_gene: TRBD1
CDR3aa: CASSEGAGGNTIYF
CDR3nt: TGTGCCAGCAGCGAGGGGGCAGGAGGAAACACCATATATTTT

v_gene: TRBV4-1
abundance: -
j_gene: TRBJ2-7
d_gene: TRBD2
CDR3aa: CASSHPGTSGTYEQYF
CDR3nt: TGCGCCAGCAGCCATCCCGGGACTAGCGGTACCTACGAGCAGTACTTC

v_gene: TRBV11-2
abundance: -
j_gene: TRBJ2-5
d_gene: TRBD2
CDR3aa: CASSRGGGIQETQYF
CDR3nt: TGTGCCAGCAGCCGCGGGGGGGGGATCCAAGAGACCCAGTACTTC

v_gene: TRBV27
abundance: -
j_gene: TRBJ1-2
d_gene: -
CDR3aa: CASTPWGGTYGYTF
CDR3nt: TGTGCCAGCACCCCCTGGGGGGGAACCTATGGCTACACCTTC

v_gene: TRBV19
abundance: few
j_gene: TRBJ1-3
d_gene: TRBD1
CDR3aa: CASSMGQGAIGNTIYF
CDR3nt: TGTGCCAGTAGTATGGGGCAGGGGGCGATCGGAAACACCATATATTTT

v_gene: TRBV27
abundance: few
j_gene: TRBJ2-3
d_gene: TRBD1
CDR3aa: CASHRGRGDTQYF
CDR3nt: TGTGCCAGCCACAGGGGGCGCGGAGATACGCAGTATTTT

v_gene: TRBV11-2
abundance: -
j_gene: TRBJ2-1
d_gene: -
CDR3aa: CASSLIATYSYNEQFF
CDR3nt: TGTGCCAGCAGCTTGATAGCCACCTACTCCTACAATGAGCAGTTCTTC

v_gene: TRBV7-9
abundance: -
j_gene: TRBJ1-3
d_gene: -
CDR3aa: CASSPPNLGARGNTIYF
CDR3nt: TGTGCCAGCAGCCCCCCTAATTTGGGGGCGCGTGGAAACACCATATATTTT

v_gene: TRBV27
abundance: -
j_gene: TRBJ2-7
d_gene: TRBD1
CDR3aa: CASSLFGTEQYEQYF
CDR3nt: TGTGCCAGCAGTTTGTTCGGGACAGAGCAATACGAGCAGTACTTC

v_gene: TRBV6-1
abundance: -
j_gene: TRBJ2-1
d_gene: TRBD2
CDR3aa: CASSGTSGLNEQFF
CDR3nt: TGTGCCAGCTCCGGGACTAGCGGGCTCAATGAGCAGTTCTTC

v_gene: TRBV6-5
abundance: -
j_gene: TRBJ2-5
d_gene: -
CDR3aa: CASTRGETQYF
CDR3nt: TGTGCCAGCACTCGGGGAGAGACCCAGTACTTC

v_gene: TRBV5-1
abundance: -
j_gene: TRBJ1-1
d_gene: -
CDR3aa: CASSPPERGLGNTEAFF
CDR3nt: TGCGCCAGCAGCCCTCCGGAAAGGGGGTTAGGGAACACTGAAGCTTTCTTT

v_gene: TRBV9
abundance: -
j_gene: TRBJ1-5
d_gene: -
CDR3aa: CASSVDDRRNQPQHF
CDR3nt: TGTGCCAGCAGCGTAGATGACAGGCGCAATCAGCCCCAGCATTTT

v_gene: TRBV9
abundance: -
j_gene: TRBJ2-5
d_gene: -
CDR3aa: CASSVVGGPQETQYF
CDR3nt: TGTGCCAGCAGCGTAGTTGGGGGCCCCCAAGAGACCCAGTACTTC

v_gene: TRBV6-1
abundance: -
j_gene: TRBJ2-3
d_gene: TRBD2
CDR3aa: CASSGLAGGPQDTQYF
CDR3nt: TGTGCCAGCAGTGGACTAGCGGGAGGGCCGCAAGATACGCAGTATTTT

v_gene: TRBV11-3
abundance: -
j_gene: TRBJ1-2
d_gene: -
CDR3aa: CASSLSFYGYTF
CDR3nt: TGTGCCAGCAGCTTATCCTTTTATGGCTACACCTTC

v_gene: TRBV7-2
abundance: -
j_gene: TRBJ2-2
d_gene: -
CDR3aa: CASSSPRSNTGELFF
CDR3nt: TGTGCCAGCAGCTCCCCGCGCTCGAACACCGGGGAGCTGTTTTTT

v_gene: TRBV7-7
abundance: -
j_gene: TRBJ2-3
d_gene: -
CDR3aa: CATEGASTDTQYF
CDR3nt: TGTGCTACCGAAGGAGCGAGCACAGATACGCAGTATTTT

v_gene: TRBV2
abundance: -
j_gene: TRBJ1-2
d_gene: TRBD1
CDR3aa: CASRPGTAVYGYTF
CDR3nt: TGTGCCAGCCGCCCAGGGACAGCAGTCTATGGCTACACCTTC

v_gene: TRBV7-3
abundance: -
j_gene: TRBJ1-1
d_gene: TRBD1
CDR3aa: CASSLTGLSATEAFF
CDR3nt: TGTGCCAGCAGCCTGACAGGGTTATCGGCCACTGAAGCTTTCTTT

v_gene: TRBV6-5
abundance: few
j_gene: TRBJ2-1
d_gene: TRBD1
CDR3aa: CASSGTAYNEQFF
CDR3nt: TGTGCCAGCAGCGGGACAGCCTACAATGAGCAGTTCTTC

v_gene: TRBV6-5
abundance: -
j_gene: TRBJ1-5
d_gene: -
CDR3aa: CASSTDSGNQPQHF
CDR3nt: TGTGCCAGCAGTACCGACAGTGGCAATCAGCCCCAGCATTTT

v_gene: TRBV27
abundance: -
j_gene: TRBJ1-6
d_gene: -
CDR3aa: CASSFFAENSPLHF
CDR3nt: TGTGCCAGCAGTTTCTTTGCGGAGAATTCACCCCTCCACTTT

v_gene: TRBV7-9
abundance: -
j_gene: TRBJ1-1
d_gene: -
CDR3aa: CASSSSDSRIMNTEAFF
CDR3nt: TGTGCCAGCAGCTCCTCTGACAGCCGGATCATGAACACTGAAGCTTTCTTT